The table lists the clone carrying this TCR beta chain with many counts. UMIs were added to TCR cDNA along with a universal primer site when it was made by 5'RACE template switching. One entry per CDR3 protein results from TCRdb running MiXCR on the 5' RACE reads. This table holds some 150,000 distinct CDR3 sequences, approximately 6.6% found once. This CDR3 region has 16 residues. Trimming took 0 bases from V and 4 from J; bases not matched to a gene: 6. Germline CDR1 reads LGHNA; CDR2 reads YNFKEQ. The sample comes from a study of T cells after yellow fever vaccination. Sample: CD4+ T cells sorted from PBMCs, taken 10 days after the yellow fever booster vaccination. The rearrangement uses TRBV4-2 and TRBJ2-5; 9 bases are a match to TRBD2. This clonotype originated in a man aged 30 to 45 who received the YFV17D yellow fever vaccine. The CDR3 sequence: CASSQEVSGRTETQYF. The CDR3 region has the DNA TGTGCCAGCAGCCAAGAGGTTAGCGGGAGAACAGAGACCCAGTACTTC.